Listed below are T cell receptor beta chains from one sample, sequenced in a study of OX40 agonist ivuxolimab in advanced cancers. Repertoires were generated with immunoSEQ multiplex PCR, while TCRdb's copy carries only in-frame clones and drops some. The data contain about 61,000 clones, approximately 81% of them singletons. This specimen consisted of CD4+ or CD8+ T cells sorted from blood, obtained in a trial of the OX40 agonist ivuxolimab. These receptors were collected from an adult with an advanced solid tumor such as melanoma, head and neck, liver or kidney cancer. The CDR3 runs from the conserved cysteine through the conserved F or W. Each record gives: J gene, CDR3 length, V gene, D gene, clone size, CDR3 protein, CDR3 DNA. A D gene is named only where the DNA matches it firmly. A row's size may be missing; if present it is once, few, many or a size class.

TRBJ2-5 16 TRBV7-2 TRBD2 once CASSSRAGGLGETQYF TGTGCCAGCAGCTCACGAGCGGGAGGCCTTGGGGAGACCCAGTACTTC
TRBJ2-5 16 TRBV11-3 NA few CASSLDRVPRGETQYF TGTGCCAGCAGCTTAGATCGTGTCCCCCGGGGAGAGACCCAGTACTTC
TRBJ2-5 17 TRBV6-4 TRBD1 NA CASRYDRGRKDQETQYF TGTGCCAGCAGGTACGACAGGGGGCGCAAGGACCAAGAGACCCAGTACTTC
TRBJ2-1 17 TRBV5-1 TRBD2 NA CASSPSSAGVYYNEQFF TGCGCCAGCAGCCCCAGTTCAGCGGGAGTGTACTACAATGAGCAGTTCTTC
TRBJ2-5 17 TRBV2 TRBD1 NA CASILTPGGRGRETQYF TGTGCCAGCATTCTCACTCCCGGGGGCAGGGGGCGAGAGACCCAGTACTTC
TRBJ1-3 17 TRBV4-2 NA NA CASSQEASLSSGNTIYF TGTGCCAGCAGCCAAGAAGCTTCCCTTTCTTCTGGAAACACCATATATTTT
TRBJ2-6 14 TRBV9 NA few CASGESAGANVLTF TGTGCCAGCGGCGAGTCAGCTGGGGCCAACGTCCTGACTTTC
TRBJ1-5 14 TRBV6-1 NA NA CASSRFSIDQPQHF TGTGCCAGCAGTAGGTTCTCCATCGATCAGCCCCAGCATTTT
TRBJ2-7 15 TRBV7-2 NA NA CASSLVAGDTYEQYF TGTGCCAGCAGCTTAGTGGCGGGTGACACCTACGAGCAGTACTTC
TRBJ2-1 15 TRBV5-1 TRBD2 NA CASSYGTSAGDEQFF TGCGCCAGCAGCTATGGGACTAGCGCCGGCGATGAGCAGTTCTTC
TRBJ1-1 13 TRBV7-9 NA once CASSRTANTEAFF TGTGCCAGCAGCCGGACGGCGAACACTGAAGCTTTCTTT
TRBJ1-5 15 TRBV2 NA NA CASSDDTGNNQPQHF TGTGCCAGCAGTGACGATACGGGGAACAATCAGCCCCAGCATTTT
TRBJ2-2 18 TRBV11-2 NA NA CASSLGTFLYANTGELFF TGTGCCAGCAGCTTGGGGACTTTTCTCTACGCGAACACCGGGGAGCTGTTTTTT
TRBJ2-5 14 TRBV5-1 NA NA CASSLTAEQETQYF TGCGCCAGCAGCTTGACCGCGGAACAAGAGACCCAGTACTTC
TRBJ1-1 13 TRBV6-1 NA NA CASSDPPAPEAFF TGTGCCAGCAGTGACCCTCCAGCCCCTGAAGCTTTCTTT
TRBJ2-3 16 TRBV18 TRBD2 NA CASSPGLAGVGDTQYF TGTGCCAGCTCACCCGGACTAGCGGGAGTGGGAGATACGCAGTATTTT
TRBJ2-2 13 TRBV5-4 TRBD2 NA CASSWGRAGELFF TGTGCCAGCAGCTGGGGGAGGGCCGGGGAGCTGTTTTTT
TRBJ2-1 17 TRBV6-4 NA NA CASTSRVVLYSYNEQFF TGTGCCAGCACCTCGCGGGTAGTGCTATACTCCTACAATGAGCAGTTCTTC
TRBJ1-1 13 TRBV6-6 NA NA CASSKTGWTEAFF TGTGCCAGCAGTAAAACAGGGTGGACTGAAGCTTTCTTT
TRBJ2-7 15 TRBV14 TRBD2 NA CASSQGLAGGYGQYF TGTGCCAGCAGCCAAGGACTAGCGGGAGGATACGGGCAGTACTTC
TRBJ2-7 13 TRBV11-3 TRBD2 NA CASSSTSDHEQYF TGTGCCAGCAGCTCCACTAGCGACCACGAGCAGTACTTC
TRBJ2-3 16 TRBV29-1 TRBD2 NA CSVFLAGSSSTDTQYF TGCAGCGTCTTCCTAGCGGGCTCCTCTAGCACAGATACGCAGTATTTT
TRBJ1-2 13 TRBV28 NA NA CASNSLTSYGYTF TGTGCCAGCAACAGTCTCACCTCCTATGGCTACACCTTC
TRBJ2-2 14 TRBV7-2 NA NA CASSPIVTGGELFF TGTGCCAGCAGCCCAATAGTGACAGGCGGGGAGCTGTTTTTT
TRBJ1-1 15 TRBV5-1 TRBD1 few CASSPGQGAGAEAFF TGCGCCAGCAGCCCGGGACAGGGGGCGGGGGCTGAAGCTTTCTTT
TRBJ1-4 11 TRBV5-8 NA NA CASSLVEKLFF TGTGCCAGCAGCTTGGTTGAAAAACTGTTTTTT
TRBJ2-3 13 TRBV2 NA NA CASSGVVTDTQYF TGTGCCAGCAGTGGGGTAGTAACAGATACGCAGTATTTT
TRBJ2-3 15 TRBV5-1 TRBD2 NA CASSPMSGRADTQYF TGCGCCAGCAGCCCGATGAGCGGGAGGGCAGATACGCAGTATTTT
TRBJ1-4 14 TRBV28 TRBD1 NA CASSATGENEKLFF TGTGCCAGCAGTGCGACAGGGGAGAATGAAAAACTGTTTTTT